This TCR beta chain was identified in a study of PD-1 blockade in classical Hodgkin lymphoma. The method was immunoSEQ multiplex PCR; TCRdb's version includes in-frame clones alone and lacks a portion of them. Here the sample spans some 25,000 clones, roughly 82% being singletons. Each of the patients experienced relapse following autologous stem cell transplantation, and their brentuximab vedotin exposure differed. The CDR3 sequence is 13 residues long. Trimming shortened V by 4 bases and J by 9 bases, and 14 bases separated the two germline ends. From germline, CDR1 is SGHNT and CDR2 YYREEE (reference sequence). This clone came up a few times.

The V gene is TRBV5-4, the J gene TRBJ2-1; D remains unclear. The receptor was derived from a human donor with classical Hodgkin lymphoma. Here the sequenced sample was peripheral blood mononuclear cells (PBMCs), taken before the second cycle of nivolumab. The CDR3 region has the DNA TGTGCCAGCAGCCCCGACACAGTAATTGAGCAGTTCTTC. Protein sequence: CASSPDTVIEQFF. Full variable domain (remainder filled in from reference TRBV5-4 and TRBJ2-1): ETGVTQSPTHLIKTRGQQVTLRCSSQSGHNTVSWYQQALGQGPQFIFQYYREEENGRGNFPPRFSGLQFPNYSSELNVNALELDDSALYLCASSPDTVIEQFFGPGTRLTVL.